Listed below are T cell receptor beta chains from one sample, sequenced in a study of T cells after yellow fever vaccination. TCRdb fed the 5' RACE reads into MiXCR, producing one record per CDR3 protein. The top ten clones hold roughly a sixth of a sample with approximately 510,000 distinct CDR3 sequences, 20% to 25% of them seen once. This specimen consisted of PBMCs, obtained more than 20 days after the first yellow fever vaccination. These receptors were collected from a man aged 18 to 30 who received the YFV17D yellow fever vaccine. Both conserved end residues are part of each CDR3. D genes are given only for firm matches. Size is stated for part of the rows, as once, few or many counts, or as a class when the clone is expanded.

abundance	v_gene	j_gene	d_gene	CDR3nt	CDR3aa
few	TRBV2	TRBJ1-1	-	TGTGCCAGCAGTCCGCTGCAACCAGGGACTGAAGCTTTCTTT	CASSPLQPGTEAFF
-	TRBV24-1	TRBJ2-2	-	TGTGCCACCAGTGATACTCCCCCTTTCTCCGGGGAGCTGTTTTTT	CATSDTPPFSGELFF
few	TRBV4-2	TRBJ2-5	-	TGTGCCAGCAGCGGTACAACGGGGGAGCAAGAGACCCAGTACTTC	CASSGTTGEQETQYF
once	TRBV4-1	TRBJ2-5	TRBD2	TGCGCCAGCAGCCCCGGGACTACCGTGTACCAAGAGACCCAGTACTTC	CASSPGTTVYQETQYF
-	TRBV6-5	TRBJ2-3	-	TGTGCCAGCAGTTACGACAGATATTTGGATACGCAGTATTTT	CASSYDRYLDTQYF
few	TRBV12-3/TRBV12-4	TRBJ2-7	TRBD2	TGTGCCAGCGGGAGGGCCTACGAGCAGTACTTC	CASGRAYEQYF
few	TRBV29-1	TRBJ2-7	-	TGCAGCGTTGCGGGGGCCTACGAGCAGTACTTC	CSVAGAYEQYF
-	TRBV11-2	TRBJ1-1	TRBD1	TGTGCCAGCAGCTCCGGAGACAGGGGATGGACTGAAGCTTTCTTT	CASSSGDRGWTEAFF
-	TRBV5-1	TRBJ2-1	-	TGCGCCAGCCACCCGGGTGGCGTTAATGAGCAGTTCTTC	CASHPGGVNEQFF
-	TRBV6-1	TRBJ1-2	-	TGTGCCACTCGAAGGGCTAGGGACTATGGCTACACCTTC	CATRRARDYGYTF
few	TRBV4-3	TRBJ2-3	TRBD2	TGCGCCAGCAGCGGAGCGGCGGGGGGGATAGATACGCAGTATTTT	CASSGAAGGIDTQYF
-	TRBV3-1	TRBJ2-5	-	TGTGCCAGCAGCCCGGCCGGATACCAAGAGACCCAGTACTTC	CASSPAGYQETQYF
-	TRBV6-2/TRBV6-3	TRBJ2-2	TRBD1	TGTGCCACCCGTTGGGACAGGGGGCGTACCGGGGAGCTGTTTTTT	CATRWDRGRTGELFF
many	TRBV7-2	TRBJ1-1	-	TGTGCCAGCAGTTCCGACAGGAACACTGAAGCTTTCTTT	CASSSDRNTEAFF
few	TRBV4-1	TRBJ2-2	-	TGCGCCAGCAGCCAAGTCGGGGGGCCCGGGGAGCTGTTTTTT	CASSQVGGPGELFF
few	TRBV19	TRBJ1-1	-	TGTGCCAGTAGTATTTATGGGGCTGAAGCTTTCTTT	CASSIYGAEAFF
-	TRBV4-3	TRBJ1-1	-	TGCGCCAGCAGCCAAGATCCAGTCCCTTCAGGGTTAACTTTCTTT	CASSQDPVPSGLTFF
-	TRBV12-5	TRBJ2-5	-	TGTGCTAGTGCCAGGGGTTCAGGAGAGACCCAGTACTTC	CASARGSGETQYF
many	TRBV5-5	TRBJ2-3	TRBD1	TGTGCCAGCAGCTTGGGTCCCGGGACAGGGACCACAGATACGCAGTATTTT	CASSLGPGTGTTDTQYF
-	TRBV6-2/TRBV6-3	TRBJ2-3	TRBD2	TGTGCCAGCAGAAAAAGCGGGGTCCAGGATACGCAGTATTTT	CASRKSGVQDTQYF
few	TRBV20-1	TRBJ2-5	-	TGCAGTGCTAGATCCCCGGGACTCCCGGAGAGTCAGTACTTC	CSARSPGLPESQYF
few	TRBV7-2	TRBJ2-5	TRBD2	TGTGCCAGCAGCCCAGCCTTGACTAGCGTGGAGACCCAGTACTTC	CASSPALTSVETQYF
-	TRBV5-1	TRBJ1-4	TRBD1	TGCGCCAGCAGCTTGGGACAGGGCGGGGAACTGTTTTTT	CASSLGQGGELFF
few	TRBV12-3/TRBV12-4	TRBJ2-1	TRBD1	TGTGCCAGCAGCCCGACAGGGGGTAGGTCCTACAATGAGCAGTTCTTC	CASSPTGGRSYNEQFF
-	TRBV6-1	TRBJ2-7	TRBD2	TGTGCCAGCAGCGCTAGCGGGGGGTACTCCTACGAGCAGTACTTC	CASSASGGYSYEQYF
-	TRBV7-7	TRBJ2-2	-	TGTGCTGTTGGGGTAGGCGGGGAGCTGTTTTTT	CAVGVGGELFF
-	TRBV29-1	TRBJ2-3	TRBD1	TGCAGCTACCGACAGGGGGCAGATACGCAGTATTTT	CSYRQGADTQYF
few	TRBV12-3/TRBV12-4	TRBJ2-3	-	TGTGCCAGCAGTTTCGATGCCGATACGCAGTATTTT	CASSFDADTQYF
-	TRBV7-2	TRBJ1-5	-	TGTGCCAGCAGCAGGGGTGTTTATCAGCCCCAGCATTTT	CASSRGVYQPQHF
-	TRBV20-1	TRBJ2-2	-	TGCAGTGCTAGCGGGATAGAAACCGGGGAGCTGTTTTTT	CSASGIETGELFF
few	TRBV25-1	TRBJ2-2	TRBD1	TGTGCCAGCACTGACAGGGAAGGTACCGGGGAGCTGTTTTTT	CASTDREGTGELFF
-	TRBV18	TRBJ1-1	-	TGTGCCAGCTCAACGTATTTGGGTAGCAACACTGAAGCTTTCTTT	CASSTYLGSNTEAFF